The clone carrying this TCR beta chain was detected only a few times. What it binds is unknown. Germline CDR1 is GTSNPN and CDR2 is SVGIG (reference sequence). V gave up 0 bases and J gave up 4 bases, with 12 bases separating them. CDR3 length equals 14 residues. This sample was taken from a study of cytomegalovirus exposure and HLA in healthy donors. Study results and limitations: Accurate HLA-A and HLA-B prediction from TCR beta sequences was reported for most subjects. The authors later found most CMV-associated TCR beta chains appeared HLA-restricted.

Primers: 60 Vbeta forward and 13 Jbeta reverse. Sequencing used immunoSEQ multiplex PCR; TCRdb keeps in-frame clones, though not all of them. Among 100,000 to 150,000 clones listed, 77% were seen once. J is TRBJ1-2 and V is TRBV30; D may be TRBD1 (5 bases). The receptor was derived from a woman between 40 and 55 years old in good health and CMV-seropositive. Sequenced sample: PBMCs. The CDR3 loop is CAWSVWGEVYGYTF. For the CDR3, the DNA is TGTGCCTGGAGTGTATGGGGGGAGGTCTATGGCTACACCTTC. The full variable domain, completed using reference TRBV30 and TRBJ1-2, is SQTIHQWPATLVQPVGSPLSLECTVEGTSNPNLYWYRQAAGRGLQLLFYSVGIGQISSEVPQNLSASRPQDRQFILSSKKLLLSDSGFYLCAWSVWGEVYGYTFGSGTRLTVV.